Shown below are 16 T cell receptor beta chains from a single sample sequenced in a study of blood T cell repertoires in COVID-19. Produced via immunoSEQ multiplex PCR; TCRdb's table is partial and in-frame only. This table has fewer than 200,000 clones, more than 75% appearing once. Sequencing was done on a sample of peripheral blood. The receptor source for this set is a woman between 50 and 59 years old with COVID-19, enrolled during active disease.

V gene TRBV15 combines with J gene TRBJ1-3; no reliable D call. Germline CDR1 reads LNHNV; CDR2 reads YYDKDF (reference sequence). This CDR3 has 15 residues. With 0 bases removed from V and 4 bases from J, the gap between germline ends came to 10 bases. The CDR3 reads CATSRDNWRGNTIYF. DNA of the CDR3: TGTGCCACCAGCAGAGATAATTGGCGGGGAAACACCATATATTTT.

V is TRBV30 and J is TRBJ1-1; D is undetermined. The CDR3 runs to 12 residues. The V end was cut by 1 base, the J end by 6 bases, with 9 bases between. Germline V gene data show CDR1 as GTSNPN and CDR2 as SVGIG (reference sequence). The CDR3 loop is CAWSGYGPEAFF. CDR3 in DNA: TGTGCCTGGAGTGGGTACGGTCCTGAAGCTTTCTTT.

The V gene is TRBV19, the J gene TRBJ2-3, with D perhaps TRBD1 (5 bases). CDR1 and CDR2 from the germline V gene are LNHDA and SQIVND (reference sequence). The germline V and J ends were trimmed by 1 base and 3 bases, with 8 bases remaining between them. This CDR3 has 14 residues. In nucleotides, the CDR3 is TGTGCCAGTAGTATAGGACAGTCTACAGATACGCAGTATTTT. Translation: CASSIGQSTDTQYF.

V usage is TRBV27 and J usage is TRBJ2-1; 8 bases are a match to TRBD2. CDR3 length equals 16 residues. With V trimmed by 2 bases and J by 8 bases, 11 bases remained unmatched. Germline V lookup: CDR1 MNHEY, CDR2 SMNVEV (reference sequence). The CDR3 region has the DNA TGTGCCAGCAGTTTACCGAGGACTAGCAAGATCGATGAGCAGTTCTTC. Its translation is CASSLPRTSKIDEQFF.

The chain recombines TRBV6-2 or TRBV6-3 with TRBJ1-3; 8 bases agree with TRBD1. Germline V CDR1 and CDR2: MNHEY, SVGEGT. The CDR3 has 15 amino acids. The V segment lost 6 bases and the J segment 0 bases; nucleotides outside the gene matches: 4. CDR3 region: CASSHGTGSGNTIYF. DNA of the CDR3: TGTGCCAGCAGCCACGGGACAGGCTCTGGAAACACCATATATTTT.

This clone was observed a few times. V and J are TRBV7-7 and TRBJ2-5; 11 bases fit TRBD2. The germline CDR1 and CDR2 sequences are SSHAT and FNYEAQ (reference sequence). Trimming at V came to 4 bases and at J to 1 base, leaving 8 bases not matched to a gene. CDR3 length equals 17 residues. The CDR3, as DNA: TGTGCCAGCAGCTCCGGGCGGCTAGCGGGGGGCCAAGAGACCCAGTACTTC. Protein sequence: CASSSGRLAGGQETQYF.

V gene TRBV18 combines with J gene TRBJ1-2; D is possibly TRBD1 (5 bases). V was trimmed by 2 bases and J by 7 bases, leaving 11 bases between them. Germline V gene data show CDR1 as KGHSH and CDR2 as LQKENI. The CDR3 totals 13 residues. CDR3 sequence reads: CASSPGGGVGYTF. In DNA form, the CDR3 reads TGTGCCAGCTCACCAGGGGGAGGCGTTGGCTACACCTTC. The entire variable domain, with the rest obtained from reference TRBV18 and TRBJ1-2, is as follows: NAGVMQNPRHLVRRRGQEARLRCSPMKGHSHVYWYRQLPEEGLKFMVYLQKENIIDESGMPKERFSAEFPKEGPSILRIQQVVRGDSAAYFCASSPGGGVGYTFGSGTRLTVV.

V and J are TRBV5-1 and TRBJ1-1; TRBD1 agrees at 11 bases. The CDR3 covers 13 residues. CDR1 is SGHRS, CDR2 YFSETQ, per germline. The junction had 1 base not matched to a gene; V was cut back by 3 bases and J by 6 bases. This CDR3 is CASSSGQGAEAFF. In nucleotides, the CDR3 is TGCGCCAGCAGCTCGGGACAGGGGGCTGAAGCTTTCTTT.

This clone appeared a single time. The CDR3 DNA is TGTGCCAGTAGTGAGGATGAAAAACTGTTTTTT. It encodes CASSEDEKLFF. The genes are TRBV19 and TRBJ1-4; D is uncertain. The germline V gene has CDR1 LNHDA and CDR2 SQIVND (reference sequence). This CDR3 comprises 11 residues. The V gene lost 5 bases and the J gene lost 6 bases, with 4 bases spanning the gap.

The rearrangement uses TRBV6-2 or TRBV6-3 and TRBJ2-1; D gene ambiguous. There are 12 residues in the CDR3. Trimming removed 2 bases from V and 7 bases from J, with 6 bases in between. The germline V gene has CDR1 MNHEY and CDR2 SVGEGT. CDR3 DNA: TGTGCCAGCAGTTACCGAGAAAATGAGCAGTTCTTC. This encodes CASSYRENEQFF.

Here the CDR3 reads CASSQRQSEAFF. The CDR3 nucleotides read TGTGCCAGCAGCCAAAGACAGTCTGAAGCTTTCTTT. This rearrangement joins TRBV6-2 or TRBV6-3 to TRBJ1-1, with D maybe TRBD1 (5 bases). Germline V lookup: CDR1 MNHEY, CDR2 SVGEGT. Trimming removed 6 bases at V and 6 bases at J, with 11 bases between. The CDR3 extends over 12 amino acids.

The rearrangement links TRBV19 to TRBJ2-7; possibly TRBD2 for D (7 bases). Trimming shortened V by 5 bases and J by 5 bases, and 13 bases separated the two germline ends. Germline lookup yields CDR1 LNHDA and CDR2 SQIVND (reference sequence). CDR3 size: 13 residues. The CDR3 is CASSQQGGNEQYF. DNA of the CDR3: TGTGCCAGTAGTCAACAGGGAGGGAACGAGCAGTACTTC.

V gene TRBV12-3 or TRBV12-4 combines with J gene TRBJ2-1; no definite D call. This CDR3 is built from 13 residues. V was shortened by 3 bases and J by 5 bases, with 8 bases between the two germline ends. The CDR3 DNA follows: TGTGCCAGCAGTTTTATCACGGACAATGAGCAGTTCTTC. This translates into CASSFITDNEQFF.

The chain carries TRBV15 and TRBJ1-2; 7 bases align to TRBD1. The length of the CDR3 is 13 residues. J lost 6 bases, V lost 2 bases, and 3 bases had no gene match. CDR1 is LNHNV, CDR2 YYDKDF, per germline (reference sequence). The CDR3 region is CATSRQGQNGYTF. CDR3 sequence (DNA): TGTGCCACCAGCAGACAGGGACAGAATGGCTACACCTTC.

The chain links TRBV7-2 to TRBJ2-5, with D hard to call. This CDR3 region has 14 residues. Germline V gene data show CDR1 as SGHTA and CDR2 as FQGNSA. Trimming left V 1 base short and J 2 bases short, with 8 bases between. Here the CDR3 DNA reads TGTGCCAGCAGCTTAGGCAGTAATCAAGAGACCCAGTACTTC. It is translated as CASSLGSNQETQYF.

The chain joins TRBV10-3 to TRBJ2-7; TRBD1 matches 8 bases. The CDR3 runs to 15 residues. The germline V gene encodes CDR1 ENHRY and CDR2 SYGVKD. Trimming took 4 bases from V and 5 from J; bases not matched to a gene: 10. The chain's CDR3 is CAISGRGTGGDEQYF. The CDR3 DNA reads TGTGCCATCAGTGGTCGCGGGACAGGAGGCGACGAGCAGTACTTC.